The TCR beta chain under discussion was sequenced for a study of response to subunit inactivated influenza vaccine. The germline CDR1 and CDR2 sequences are SGHAT and FQNNGV. V lost 5 bases, J lost 5 bases, and 10 bases lay in between. The CDR3 has 13 amino acids. This clonotype has just a few counts. TCRdb itself ran the RT-PCR reads through MiXCR, one entry per CDR3 protein. The sample carries some 500,000 distinct CDR3 sequences, approximately 16% recorded once. The chain uses TRBV11-2 and TRBJ2-1; D may be TRBD2 (5 bases). The sequencing used CD4+ T cells sorted from PBMCs, collected less than 30 months after vaccination. This receptor was taken from a man in his fifties or sixties who received an inactivated influenza vaccine. The CDR3: CASSPGMNNEQFF. CDR3 sequence (DNA): TGTGCCAGCAGCCCGGGGATGAACAATGAGCAGTTCTTC.